This TCR beta chain comes out of a study of OX40 agonist ivuxolimab in advanced cancers. The germline V and J ends were trimmed by 2 bases and 4 bases, with 14 bases remaining between them. This CDR3 comprises 15 residues. Germline CDR1 MNHEY, CDR2 SVGAGI. The repertoire was sequenced with immunoSEQ multiplex PCR; TCRdb's copy has only in-frame clones and lacks some. The repertoire holds some 29,000 clones, with 80% to 95% as singletons. The chain links TRBV6-5 to TRBJ1-1; D uncertain. The sequence derives from an adult with an advanced solid tumor such as melanoma, head and neck, liver or kidney cancer. The starting material was CD4+ or CD8+ T cells sorted from blood, obtained in a trial of the OX40 agonist ivuxolimab. This CDR3 is CASSYAGLGFTEAFF. DNA for the CDR3: TGTGCCAGCAGTTACGCCGGGTTGGGGTTCACTGAAGCTTTCTTT.